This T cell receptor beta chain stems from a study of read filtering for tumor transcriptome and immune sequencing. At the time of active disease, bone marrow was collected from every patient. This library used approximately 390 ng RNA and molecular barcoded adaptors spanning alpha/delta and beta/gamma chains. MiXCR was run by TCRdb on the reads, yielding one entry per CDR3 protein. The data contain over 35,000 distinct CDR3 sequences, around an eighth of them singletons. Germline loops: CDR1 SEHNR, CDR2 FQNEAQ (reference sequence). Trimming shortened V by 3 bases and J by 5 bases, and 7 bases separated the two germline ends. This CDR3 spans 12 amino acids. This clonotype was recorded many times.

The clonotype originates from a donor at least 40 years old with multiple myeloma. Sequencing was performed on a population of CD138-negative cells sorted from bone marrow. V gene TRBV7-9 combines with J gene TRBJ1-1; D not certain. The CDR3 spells CASSFVATEAFF. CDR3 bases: TGTGCCAGCAGCTTCGTCGCGACTGAAGCTTTCTTT.